This T cell receptor (beta chain) was sequenced for a study of shared clonotypes between healthy human individuals (dated by TCRdb to about 2020). Background on the whole study: The cohort comprised a couple of women and three men aged 18 to 49 years. Different laboratories and diverse techniques were used to prepare libraries and sequence TCR repertoires, to increase sequencing depth and limit assay-specific biases. To estimate repertoire size and how much clonotype sharing occurs between individuals, the study deeply sequenced the blood TCR repertoires of five healthy adults. Between about 0.9 and 9 billion PBMCs per donor were obtained by leukapheresis. For each donor, CD4 naive and CD4 memory were each run on three plates, CD8 naive on two plates, and CD8 memory on one plate. What the work shows at the level of the full study, not this receptor alone: When several donors were compared, the shared fraction of clonotypes was about 5% for naive CD4, 3.5% to 4% for naive CD8, 2% to 2.5% for memory CD4, and roughly 0.43% for memory CD8. Naive subsets generally had larger estimated clonotype richness than memory subsets did. Clonotypes shared by all four sorted-subset donors showed higher generation probabilities than non-shared clonotypes. Rarefaction of sorted-subset datasets indicated incomplete sequencing despite the large sequencing depth. Based on pairwise subsampling, the degree of clonotype sharing among donors was expected to be affected by sequencing depth. The genetic and exposure-history diversity represented was limited by the small number of donors. Only blood was sampled, and tissue TCR repertoires likely differ from those in blood.

Using the deep immunoSEQ assay, multiplex PCR amplified TCR CDR3 regions from genomic DNA. For each cell subset, the extracted genomic DNA was distributed evenly across all wells of several immunoSEQ 96-well plates, and each plate served as one replicate. For sorted subsets, roughly 200 ng genomic DNA, equal to tens of thousands of T cell genomes, was loaded into each replicate PCR. Purified libraries were measured with a Qubit 3.0 fluorometer, size-checked on a Bioanalyzer 2100, and measured again with the KAPA Library Quantification kit. Every immunoSEQ 96-well plate was sequenced on a separate single-read 150-cycle Illumina NextSeq 550 flow cell. Under the source paper's analysis protocol: Because only junctional sequences without quality scores were contained in the immunoSEQ output, filtering matching that applied to full-length reads could not be performed. Sequences were annotated with PyIR, a Python wrapper for IgBLAST v1.9, using IMGT germline references to assign V/J genes and CDR3. Reads were filtered out if the reads had weak V/J assignments (E-value above 1e-6), no CDR3, stop codons, out-of-frame junctions, or ambiguous translated residues. V3J clonotypes were defined by identical inferred V gene, J gene, and CDR3 amino acid sequence. The percentage overlap between two repertoires was calculated by dividing the number of shared unique clonotypes by the size of the smaller repertoire. Repertoire richness was assessed with RTK rarefaction, the Chao1 estimator, and Recon v2.1 estimates of unobserved clonotypes. OLGA was used to compute generation probabilities for all TCRbeta clonotypes that the gDNA method yielded from four donors. The table was pulled from immuneACCESS by TCRdb, which kept in-frame rearrangements only. Such tables lose some clones; where checked, under half of the loss comes from unresolved V genes, and the rest has no known cause. The V and J calls and clone size come from that table; D and trimming were worked out from the DNA. This sample comprises some 1,100,000 clones, around 82% of them detected only once. The top ten clonotypes cover approximately 0.5% of the sample.

From the cysteine up to the phenylalanine, the CDR3 has a length of 13 residues. The only DNA kept is the CDR3, 39 bases in frame from the first base. CDR1 and CDR2, per the germline V gene, are SGHRS and YFSETQ. V and J lose 2 bases and 2 bases, and a span of 8 bases separates them. Healthy HIV-negative adults with no recently reported acute infections or vaccinations were included as donors. Only Caucasian adults living in Nashville, Tennessee, USA were represented among the donors. CD4+ T cells were enriched through magnetic negative selection, after which naive cells were positively selected on CD45RA and the remaining negative fraction served as the memory subset. Blood was collected by leukapheresis, and PBMCs were isolated by Ficoll-Histopaque density gradient centrifugation and then cryopreserved in liquid nitrogen vapor phase. Analytical flow cytometry was used to check the purity and quantity of every magnetically sorted T cell population. Genomic DNA was isolated from each sorted fraction and quantified by UV absorbance on a Nanodrop 2000c.

Comment on this clone: Its antigen remains unidentified. There are no base qualities to consult, and no much larger clone falls within one base.

Sequenced sample: memory CD4+ T cells from PBMCs. The label giving this sample's cell subset or site can be read as: CD45RA-negative fraction. The V and J genes are TRBV5-1 and TRBJ2-7, and perhaps TRBD1 as D gene, on 6 matching bases. The receptor comes from a man younger than 35 in good health. Some clones in this sample may be carry-over from other donors' samples. The CDR3 reads as follows: CASSLQGTYEQYF. The sequenced DNA is TGCGCCAGCAGCTTACAGGGTACCTACGAGCAGTACTTC.